This entry is about one T cell receptor (beta chain). As yet, its antigen is unknown. The CDR3 has 15 amino acids. The germline V gene has CDR1 PRHDT and CDR2 FYEKMQ (reference sequence). V shed 2 bases, J shed 7 bases, and the junction held 9 bases outside the gene matches. This sample was included in a study of cytomegalovirus exposure and HLA in healthy donors. Profiled with immunoSEQ multiplex PCR; TCRdb holds only in-frame clones, not every one. The table shows hundreds of thousands of clones, with about nine tenths occurring only once. Regarding the study as a whole: Among TCR beta chains, those listed as cytomegalovirus-associated numbered around 160. First-cohort TCR clusters tended to co-occur in the 130 or so validation repertoires, a later analysis found.

The source is a woman in her late teens or twenties in good health and CMV-seronegative. The chain is built from TRBV13 and TRBJ2-7; 9 bases are shared with TRBD1. Material for sequencing was PBMCs. For the CDR3, the DNA is TGTGCCAGCAGCTTATCCGGGACAGGGATTCGGGAGCAGTACTTC. Its translation is CASSLSGTGIREQYF.